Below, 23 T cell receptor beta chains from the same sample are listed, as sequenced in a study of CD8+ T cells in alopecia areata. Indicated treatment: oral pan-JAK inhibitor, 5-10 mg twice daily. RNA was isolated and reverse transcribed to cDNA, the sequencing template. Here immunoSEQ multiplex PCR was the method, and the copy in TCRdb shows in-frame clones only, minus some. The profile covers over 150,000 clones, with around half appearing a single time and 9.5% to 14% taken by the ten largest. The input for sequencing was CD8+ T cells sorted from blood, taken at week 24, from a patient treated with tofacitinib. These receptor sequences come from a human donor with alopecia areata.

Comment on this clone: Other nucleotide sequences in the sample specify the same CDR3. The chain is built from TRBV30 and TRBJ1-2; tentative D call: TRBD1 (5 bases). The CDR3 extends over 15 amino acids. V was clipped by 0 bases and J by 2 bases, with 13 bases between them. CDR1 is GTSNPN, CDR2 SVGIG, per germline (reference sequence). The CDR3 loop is CAWSVSGQGNYGYTF. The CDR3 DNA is TGTGCCTGGAGTGTAAGTGGGCAGGGCAACTATGGCTACACCTTC. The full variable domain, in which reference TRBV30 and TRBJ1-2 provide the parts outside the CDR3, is SQTIHQWPATLVQPVGSPLSLECTVEGTSNPNLYWYRQAAGRGLQLLFYSVGIGQISSEVPQNLSASRPQDRQFILSSKKLLLSDSGFYLCAWSVSGQGNYGYTFGSGTRLTVV.

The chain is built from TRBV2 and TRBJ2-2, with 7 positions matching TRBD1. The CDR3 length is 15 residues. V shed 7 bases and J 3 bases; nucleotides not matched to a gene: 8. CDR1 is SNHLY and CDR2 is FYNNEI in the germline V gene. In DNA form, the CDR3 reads TGTGCCAGCATGGGCAGGGGGTTCGACACCGGGGAGCTGTTTTTT. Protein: CASMGRGFDTGELFF.

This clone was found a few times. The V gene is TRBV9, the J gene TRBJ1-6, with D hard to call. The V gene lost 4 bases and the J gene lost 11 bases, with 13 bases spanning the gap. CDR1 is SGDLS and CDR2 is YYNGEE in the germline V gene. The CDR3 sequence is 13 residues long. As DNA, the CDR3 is TGTGCCAGCAGCTTTGGACCGCTCCCACCCCTCCACTTT. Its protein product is CASSFGPLPPLHF.

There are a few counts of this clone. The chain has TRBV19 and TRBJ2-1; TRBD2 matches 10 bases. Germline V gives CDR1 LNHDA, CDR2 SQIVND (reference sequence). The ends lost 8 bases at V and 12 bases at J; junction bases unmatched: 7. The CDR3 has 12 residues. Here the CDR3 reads CASLAGANRQFF. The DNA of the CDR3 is TGTGCCAGTCTAGCGGGGGCTAACAGGCAGTTCTTC.

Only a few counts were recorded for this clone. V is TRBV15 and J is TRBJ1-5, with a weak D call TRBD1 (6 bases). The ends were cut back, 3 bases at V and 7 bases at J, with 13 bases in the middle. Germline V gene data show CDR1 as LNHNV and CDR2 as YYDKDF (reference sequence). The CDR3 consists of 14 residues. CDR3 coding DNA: TGTGCCACCAGCAGCCGGGACACTAACCAGCCCCAGCATTTT. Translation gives CATSSRDTNQPQHF.

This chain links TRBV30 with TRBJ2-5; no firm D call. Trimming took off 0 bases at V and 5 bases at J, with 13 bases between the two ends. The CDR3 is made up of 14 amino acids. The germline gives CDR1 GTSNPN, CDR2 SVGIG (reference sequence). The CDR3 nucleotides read TGTGCCTGGAGTGTACTCGGCATGGAGGAGACCCAGTACTTC. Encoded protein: CAWSVLGMEETQYF. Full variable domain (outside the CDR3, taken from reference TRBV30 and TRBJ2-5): SQTIHQWPATLVQPVGSPLSLECTVEGTSNPNLYWYRQAAGRGLQLLFYSVGIGQISSEVPQNLSASRPQDRQFILSSKKLLLSDSGFYLCAWSVLGMEETQYFGPGTRLLVL.

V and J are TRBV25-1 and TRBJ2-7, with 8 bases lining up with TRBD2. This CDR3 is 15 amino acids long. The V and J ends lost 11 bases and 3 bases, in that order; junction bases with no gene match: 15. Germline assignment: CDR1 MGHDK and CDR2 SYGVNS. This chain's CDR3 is CAVRGGSGAYYEQYF. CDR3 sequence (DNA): TGTGCCGTGAGGGGGGGTAGCGGGGCCTACTACGAGCAGTACTTC.

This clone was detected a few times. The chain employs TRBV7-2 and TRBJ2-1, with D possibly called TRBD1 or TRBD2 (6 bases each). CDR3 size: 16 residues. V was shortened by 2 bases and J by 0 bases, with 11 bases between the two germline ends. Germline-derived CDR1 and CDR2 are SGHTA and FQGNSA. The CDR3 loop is CASSLLGGSSYNEQFF. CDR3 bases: TGTGCCAGCAGCTTATTGGGGGGCAGCTCCTACAATGAGCAGTTCTTC. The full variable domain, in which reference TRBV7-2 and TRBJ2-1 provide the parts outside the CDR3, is GAGVSQSPSNKVTEKGKDVELRCDPISGHTALYWYRQSLGQGLEFLIYFQGNSAPDKSGLPSDRFSAERTGGSVSTLTIQRTQQEDSAVYLCASSLLGGSSYNEQFFGPGTRLTVL.

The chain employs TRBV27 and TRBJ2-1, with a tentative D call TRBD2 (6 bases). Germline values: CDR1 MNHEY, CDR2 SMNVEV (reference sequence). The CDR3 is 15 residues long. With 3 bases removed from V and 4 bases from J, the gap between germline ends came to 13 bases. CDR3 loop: CASSLAGYGYNEQFF. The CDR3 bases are TGTGCCAGCAGTTTGGCGGGGTATGGGTACAATGAGCAGTTCTTC.

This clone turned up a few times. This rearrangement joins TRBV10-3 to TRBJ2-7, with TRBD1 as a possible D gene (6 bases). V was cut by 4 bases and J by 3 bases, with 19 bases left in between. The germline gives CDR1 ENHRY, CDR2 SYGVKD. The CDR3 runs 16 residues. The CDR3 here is CAISVEGSDRFYEQYF. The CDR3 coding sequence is TGTGCCATCAGTGTTGAAGGTTCGGACAGATTCTACGAGCAGTACTTC.

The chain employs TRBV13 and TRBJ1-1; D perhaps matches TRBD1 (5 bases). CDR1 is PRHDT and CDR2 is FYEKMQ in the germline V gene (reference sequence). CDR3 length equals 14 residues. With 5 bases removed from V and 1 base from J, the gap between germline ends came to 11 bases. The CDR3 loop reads CASSPETANTEAFF. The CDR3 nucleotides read TGTGCCAGCAGCCCGGAGACAGCGAACACTGAAGCTTTCTTT.

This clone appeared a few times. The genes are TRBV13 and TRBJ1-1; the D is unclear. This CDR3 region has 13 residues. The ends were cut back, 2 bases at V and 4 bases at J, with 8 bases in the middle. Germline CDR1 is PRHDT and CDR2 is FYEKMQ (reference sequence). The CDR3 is CASSLSVATEAFF. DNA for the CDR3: TGTGCCAGCAGCTTAAGCGTGGCCACTGAAGCTTTCTTT.

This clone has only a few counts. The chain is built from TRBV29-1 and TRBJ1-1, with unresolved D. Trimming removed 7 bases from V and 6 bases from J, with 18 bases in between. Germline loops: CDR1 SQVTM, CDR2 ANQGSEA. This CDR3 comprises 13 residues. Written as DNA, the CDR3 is TGCAGCGGGGTGCCTGCAGGAATGGCTGAAGCTTTCTTT. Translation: CSGVPAGMAEAFF.

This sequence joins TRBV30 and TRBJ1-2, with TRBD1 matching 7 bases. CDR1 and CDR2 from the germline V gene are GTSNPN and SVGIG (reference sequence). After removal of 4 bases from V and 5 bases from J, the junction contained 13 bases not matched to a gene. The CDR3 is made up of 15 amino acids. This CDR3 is CAWIDEGQSGYGYTF. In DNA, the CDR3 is TGTGCCTGGATTGATGAGGGACAGTCCGGTTATGGCTACACCTTC.

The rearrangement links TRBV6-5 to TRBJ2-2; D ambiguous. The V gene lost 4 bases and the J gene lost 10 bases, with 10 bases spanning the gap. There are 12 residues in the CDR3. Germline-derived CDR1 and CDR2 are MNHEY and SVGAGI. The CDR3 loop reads CASSSPPEELFF. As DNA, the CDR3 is TGTGCCAGCAGTTCGCCCCCGGAGGAGCTGTTTTTT.

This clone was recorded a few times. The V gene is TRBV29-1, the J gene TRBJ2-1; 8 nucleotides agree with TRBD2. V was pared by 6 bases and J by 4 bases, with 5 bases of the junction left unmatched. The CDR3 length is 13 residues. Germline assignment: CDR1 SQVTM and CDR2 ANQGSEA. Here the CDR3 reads CSVVGGGYNEQFF. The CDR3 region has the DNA TGCAGCGTCGTCGGGGGGGGGTACAATGAGCAGTTCTTC.

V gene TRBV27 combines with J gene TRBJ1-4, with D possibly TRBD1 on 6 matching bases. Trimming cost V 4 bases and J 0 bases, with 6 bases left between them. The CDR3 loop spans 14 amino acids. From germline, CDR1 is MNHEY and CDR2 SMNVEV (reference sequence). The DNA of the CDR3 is TGTGCCAGCAGTTGGACAGCAACTAATGAAAAACTGTTTTTT. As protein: CASSWTATNEKLFF.

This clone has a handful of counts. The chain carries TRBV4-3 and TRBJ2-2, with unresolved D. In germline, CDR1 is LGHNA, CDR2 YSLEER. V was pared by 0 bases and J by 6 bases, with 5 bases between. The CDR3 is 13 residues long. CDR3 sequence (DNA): TGCGCCAGCAGCCAAGATGACGCCGGGGAGCTGTTTTTT. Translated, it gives CASSQDDAGELFF.

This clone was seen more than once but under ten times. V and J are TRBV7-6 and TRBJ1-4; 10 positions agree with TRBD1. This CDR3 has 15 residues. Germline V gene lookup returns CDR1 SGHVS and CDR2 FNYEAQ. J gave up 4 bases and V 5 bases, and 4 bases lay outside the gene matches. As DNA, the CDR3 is TGTGCCAGCAGCGCCGGGACAGGGGATAATGAAAAACTGTTTTTT. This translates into CASSAGTGDNEKLFF.

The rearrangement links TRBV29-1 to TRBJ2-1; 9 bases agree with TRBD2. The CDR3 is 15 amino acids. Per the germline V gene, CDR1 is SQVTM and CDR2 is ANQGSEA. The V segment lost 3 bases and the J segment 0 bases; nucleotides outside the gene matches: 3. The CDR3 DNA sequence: TGCAGCGTTGAGTGGCGGGGGGGCTCCTACAATGAGCAGTTCTTC. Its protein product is CSVEWRGGSYNEQFF.

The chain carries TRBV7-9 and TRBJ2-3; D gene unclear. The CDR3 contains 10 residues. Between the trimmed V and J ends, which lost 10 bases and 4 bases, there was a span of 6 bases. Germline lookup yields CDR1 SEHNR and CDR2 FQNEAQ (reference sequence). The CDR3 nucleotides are TGTGCCACCAATCCAGATACGCAGTATTTT. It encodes CATNPDTQYF.

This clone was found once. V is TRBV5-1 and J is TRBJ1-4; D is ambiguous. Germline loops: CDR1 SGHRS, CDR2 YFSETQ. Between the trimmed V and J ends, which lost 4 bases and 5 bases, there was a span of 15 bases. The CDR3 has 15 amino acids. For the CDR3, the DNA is TGCGCCAGCAGCCCACAGTCCCGGGGAAATGAAAAACTGTTTTTT. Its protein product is CASSPQSRGNEKLFF.

In DNA form, the CDR3 reads TGCAGCGTTGAAGGAGGATCCGGGACAGGGAGGACCGGGGAGCTGTTTTTT. Its protein is CSVEGGSGTGRTGELFF. The chain carries TRBV29-1 and TRBJ2-2; 9 bases match TRBD1. Germline CDR1 SQVTM, CDR2 ANQGSEA. CDR3 length: 17 amino acids. The ends lost 1 base at V and 5 bases at J; junction bases unmatched: 11.